A single sample gave rise to the 17 T cell receptor beta chains below, sequenced in a study of blood T cell repertoires in COVID-19. Assay used: immunoSEQ multiplex PCR; TCRdb lists only in-frame clones, some missing. The sample yields about 140,000 clones, 90% seen once. Input material: peripheral blood. The origin of the receptors is a woman of 80 years or more with acute or convalescent COVID-19.

V gene TRBV12-3 or TRBV12-4 combines with J gene TRBJ2-7; D call uncertain. The CDR3 contains 12 residues. Trimming removed 1 base at V and 3 bases at J, with 4 bases between. CDR3 region: CASSLVRYEQYF. CDR3 DNA sequence: TGTGCCAGCAGTTTAGTTCGCTACGAGCAGTACTTC.

This chain uses TRBV6-6 with TRBJ1-5; tentatively, D is TRBD1 (6 bases). Germline CDR1 reads MNHNY; CDR2 reads SVGAGI (reference sequence). The CDR3 runs to 15 residues. With 5 bases removed from V and 2 bases from J, the gap between germline ends came to 13 bases. The CDR3 sequence: CASSGTGGRNQPQHF. In DNA form, the CDR3 reads TGTGCCAGCAGTGGAACGGGGGGGCGCAATCAGCCCCAGCATTTT.

The J gene is TRBJ1-1, the V gene TRBV9; D call uncertain. The ends were cut back, 0 bases at V and 4 bases at J, with 7 bases in the middle. From germline, CDR1 is SGDLS and CDR2 YYNGEE. This CDR3 comprises 13 residues. CDR3 loop: CASSVASGTEAFF. The CDR3 DNA follows: TGTGCCAGCAGCGTAGCGTCGGGCACTGAAGCTTTCTTT.

The chain uses TRBV5-1 and TRBJ1-1; 7 bases map to TRBD1. Germline V lookup: CDR1 SGHRS, CDR2 YFSETQ. The V gene end was trimmed by 0 bases and the J gene end by 5 bases; junction bases not matched to a gene: 4. CDR3 length equals 14 residues. CDR3 nucleotides: TGCGCCAGCAGCTTGGCAGGGGGAAGAACTGAAGCTTTCTTT. Its translation: CASSLAGGRTEAFF.

V gene TRBV5-4 combines with J gene TRBJ2-2; maybe TRBD1 (6 bases). The germline gives CDR1 SGHNT, CDR2 YYREEE (reference sequence). V was trimmed by 0 bases and J by 3 bases, leaving 12 bases between them. CDR3 length: 16 amino acids. CDR3 sequence reads: CASSLGGLKYTGELFF. In DNA form, the CDR3 reads TGTGCCAGCAGCTTGGGGGGGCTCAAGTACACCGGGGAGCTGTTTTTT.

DNA for the CDR3: TGTGCCAGTACCGCTTACCGTGGGAGCACTGAAGCTTTCTTT. Translated, it gives CASTAYRGSTEAFF. The chain employs TRBV19 and TRBJ1-1; D remains ambiguous. The CDR3 consists of 14 residues. The ends were cut back, 7 bases at V and 4 bases at J, with 16 bases in the middle. Per the germline V gene, CDR1 is LNHDA and CDR2 is SQIVND (reference sequence).

This clone was seen a single time. The chain uses TRBV7-2 and TRBJ1-2, with a tentative D call TRBD1 (6 bases). With 5 bases removed from V and 2 bases from J, the gap between germline ends came to 9 bases. The CDR3 consists of 13 residues. Germline lookup yields CDR1 SGHTA and CDR2 FQGNSA. This chain's CDR3 is CASSQDRNYGYTF. Written as DNA, the CDR3 is TGTGCCAGCAGCCAAGACAGGAACTATGGCTACACCTTC.

The rearrangement joins TRBV7-9 to TRBJ2-2; tentatively, D is TRBD1 (5 bases). Looked up from germline, CDR1 is SEHNR and CDR2 is FQNEAQ (reference sequence). V was clipped by 3 bases and J by 0 bases, with 11 bases between them. This CDR3 has 16 amino acids. The CDR3 nucleotides are TGTGCCAGCAGCTTCTGGGGCAGCTCGAACACCGGGGAGCTGTTTTTT. Encoded protein: CASSFWGSSNTGELFF. Variable domain in full (rest from reference TRBV7-9 and TRBJ2-2): DTGVSQNPRHKITKRGQNVTFRCDPISEHNRLYWYRQTLGQGPEFLTYFQNEAQLEKSRLLSDRFSAERPKGSFSTLEIQRTEQGDSAMYLCASSFWGSSNTGELFFGEGSRLTVL.

The chain combines TRBV29-1 with TRBJ1-2; no definite D call. Looked up from germline, CDR1 is SQVTM and CDR2 is ANQGSEA. Deletions cut 6 bases from V and 9 bases from J, with 20 bases between. This CDR3 region has 13 residues. This chain's CDR3 is CSVTPQNDNRYTF. The CDR3 nucleotides are TGCAGCGTCACTCCACAGAACGACAATCGCTACACCTTC.

V usage is TRBV19 and J usage is TRBJ1-5, with 11 bases matching TRBD1. The germline CDR1 and CDR2 sequences are LNHDA and SQIVND (reference sequence). The CDR3 length is 16 residues. With V trimmed by 5 bases and J by 4 bases, 7 bases remained unmatched. This chain's CDR3 is CASSASGTGGNQPQHF. The CDR3 DNA sequence: TGTGCCAGTAGTGCCTCCGGGACAGGGGGGAATCAGCCCCAGCATTTT.

In its sample, this clone was seen a few times. This chain uses TRBV11-2 with TRBJ2-1; weak D call: TRBD2 (6 bases). Trimming removed 8 bases at V and 5 bases at J, with 19 bases between. Per germline, CDR1 SGHAT and CDR2 FQNNGV. CDR3 length: 15 residues. CDR3 amino acids: CASRSVTGVHNEQFF. In DNA, the CDR3 is TGTGCCAGCCGCTCGGTAACGGGGGTTCACAATGAGCAGTTCTTC.

This rearrangement joins TRBV7-2 to TRBJ2-3; 14 bases map to TRBD2. Germline loops: CDR1 SGHTA, CDR2 FQGNSA. Trimming took 5 bases from V and 4 from J; bases not matched to a gene: 5. The CDR3 is 16 amino acids. The CDR3 region has the DNA TGTGCCAGCAGCGAAGGGACTAGCGGGGGTGCAGATACGCAGTATTTT. Protein sequence: CASSEGTSGGADTQYF.

This clone was found once. This chain connects TRBV18 to TRBJ1-6, with D hard to call. V was cut by 1 base and J by 0 bases, with 10 bases left in between. This CDR3 has 17 residues. The germline gives CDR1 KGHSH, CDR2 LQKENI. The CDR3 DNA is TGTGCCAGCTCACCACGCATAGGGAGCTCCTATAATTCACCCCTCCACTTT. The encoded protein is CASSPRIGSSYNSPLHF. The whole variable domain, remainder taken from reference TRBV18 and TRBJ1-6, is NAGVMQNPRHLVRRRGQEARLRCSPMKGHSHVYWYRQLPEEGLKFMVYLQKENIIDESGMPKERFSAEFPKEGPSILRIQQVVRGDSAAYFCASSPRIGSSYNSPLHFGNGTRLTVT.

The rearrangement links TRBV4-3 to TRBJ1-2; possibly TRBD1 for D (5 bases). The CDR3 has 13 residues. The V gene lost 0 bases and the J gene lost 11 bases, with 13 bases spanning the gap. Germline assignment: CDR1 LGHNA and CDR2 YSLEER. The DNA of the CDR3 is TGCGCCAGCAGCCAAGATTGGGGGGGAGGGTACACCTTC. It codes for CASSQDWGGGYTF.

The chain has TRBV9 and TRBJ2-2, with D tentatively TRBD1 (7 bases). Trimming cost V 4 bases and J 8 bases, with 15 bases left between them. There are 14 residues in the CDR3. Germline assignment: CDR1 SGDLS and CDR2 YYNGEE. The CDR3 region is CASSLRQGGGELFF. The CDR3, as DNA: TGTGCCAGCAGCCTTAGACAGGGAGGAGGGGAGCTGTTTTTT.

The chain joins TRBV7-3 to TRBJ1-1, with unresolved D. Germline values: CDR1 SGHTA, CDR2 FQGTGA. The CDR3 is 13 residues long. The germline V and J ends were trimmed by 2 bases and 5 bases, with 9 bases remaining between them. The CDR3 is CASSLYRGTEAFF. The CDR3 DNA is TGTGCCAGCAGCTTATATCGCGGGACTGAAGCTTTCTTT.

The chain uses TRBV3-1 (or the pseudogene TRBV3-2) and TRBJ2-3; D might be TRBD1 (5 bases). This CDR3 region has 13 residues. Germline lookup yields CDR1 LGHDT and CDR2 YNNKEL (reference sequence). V lost 4 bases and J 11 bases, leaving 16 bases between the germline ends. The CDR3 loop reads CASSPLGGQGQYF. The CDR3, as DNA: TGTGCCAGCAGCCCCTTAGGCGGCCAGGGGCAGTATTTT.